A single sample is the source of the 5 T cell receptor beta chains below, sequenced in a study of OX40 agonist ivuxolimab in advanced cancers. Profiled with immunoSEQ multiplex PCR; TCRdb holds only in-frame clones, not every one. The data show just under 35,000 clones, 92% seen once. Sequenced here: CD4+ or CD8+ T cells sorted from blood, sampled in a trial of the OX40 agonist ivuxolimab. The receptor set was obtained from an adult with an advanced solid tumor such as melanoma, head and neck, liver or kidney cancer.

This chain uses TRBV7-3 with TRBJ2-3, with unresolved D. V was clipped by 1 base and J by 4 bases, with 6 bases between them. The CDR3 is 13 amino acids. CDR1 is SGHTA, CDR2 FQGTGA, per germline. This CDR3 is CASSLSSADTQYF. CDR3 bases: TGTGCCAGCAGCTTAAGTAGTGCAGATACGCAGTATTTT.

The chain joins TRBV9 to TRBJ1-1; TRBD1 might be the D (5 bases). The V end lost 0 bases, the J end lost 4 bases, and 16 bases lay between the germline ends. The CDR3 loop spans 16 amino acids. Germline CDR1 is SGDLS and CDR2 is YYNGEE. The CDR3 loop reads CASSVDYRGDITEAFF. The CDR3 coding sequence is TGTGCCAGCAGCGTAGATTATCGGGGGGATATCACTGAAGCTTTCTTT.

The gene calls are TRBV28 and TRBJ2-5; 11 bases line up with TRBD2. Trimming removed 4 bases from V and 4 bases from J; junction bases left unmatched: 11. From germline, CDR1 is MDHEN and CDR2 SYDVKM. The CDR3 has 17 residues. The CDR3 spells CASSSPRGSGGGETQYF. CDR3 nucleotide sequence: TGTGCCAGCAGTTCCCCCCGTGGTAGCGGGGGGGGAGAGACCCAGTACTTC.

The chain joins TRBV6-6 to TRBJ1-2; 9 nucleotides agree with TRBD1. Germline assignment: CDR1 MNHNY and CDR2 SVGAGI (reference sequence). The J segment lost 0 bases and the V segment lost 5 bases, leaving 4 bases of the junction unmatched. There are 15 residues in the CDR3. The CDR3, as DNA: TGTGCCAGCAGTCCCACAGGGGGCCCTAACTATGGCTACACCTTC. Protein sequence: CASSPTGGPNYGYTF.

This clone has a single count. The genes are TRBV6-1 and TRBJ2-2, with D hard to call. The V gene lost 7 bases and the J gene lost 6 bases, with 3 bases spanning the gap. The CDR3 has 10 residues. CDR1 is MNHNS and CDR2 is SASEGT in the germline V gene. The DNA of the CDR3 is TGTGCCAGCAAGGCCGGGGAGCTGTTTTTT. Translation: CASKAGELFF.